Below, 25 T cell receptor beta chains from the same sample are listed, as sequenced in a study of cytomegalovirus exposure and HLA in healthy donors. Primers: 60 Vbeta forward and 13 Jbeta reverse. The data were produced by immunoSEQ multiplex PCR, yet TCRdb's version contains in-frame clones alone and is incomplete. This table holds some 98,000 clones, around four fifths found once. Sample: PBMCs. All receptors come from a female donor in good health and CMV-seropositive.

There are a few counts of this clone. The V gene is TRBV11-2, the J gene TRBJ2-2; possibly TRBD2 for D (5 bases). Trimming shortened V by 0 bases and J by 6 bases, and 14 bases separated the two germline ends. Germline V gene sequence: CDR1 SGHAT, CDR2 FQNNGV. The CDR3 has 16 amino acids. This CDR3 is CASSLEYRLSSGELFF. CDR3 sequence (DNA): TGTGCCAGCAGCTTAGAGTACCGACTATCTTCCGGGGAGCTGTTTTTT.

The chain joins TRBV27 to TRBJ1-2, with a weak D call TRBD1 (6 bases). CDR1 and CDR2 (germline): MNHEY, SMNVEV (reference sequence). This CDR3 region has 16 residues. V lost 7 bases and J lost 6, with 24 bases in between. The DNA of the CDR3 is TGTGCCAGCATGGGGGGGGGCGCATTTGCTTCCCATGGCTACACCTTC. This encodes CASMGGGAFASHGYTF.

This chain connects TRBV27 to TRBJ1-1; TRBD1 agrees at 8 bases. CDR1 and CDR2 from the germline V gene are MNHEY and SMNVEV (reference sequence). CDR3 size: 15 residues. V was clipped by 4 bases and J by 1 base; unmatched bases: 5. The CDR3 DNA reads as TGTGCCAGCAGTTATGACAGGGGAGGGAACACTGAAGCTTTCTTT. This translates into CASSYDRGGNTEAFF.

The chain combines TRBV27 with TRBJ1-5; D is ambiguous. V was trimmed by 3 bases and J by 2 bases, leaving 5 bases between them. Germline CDR1 MNHEY, CDR2 SMNVEV (reference sequence). The CDR3 has 13 residues. The CDR3 DNA is TGTGCCAGCAGTTTTCGGGGCAATCAGCCCCAGCATTTT. Translated, it gives CASSFRGNQPQHF.

This clone was seen once. The rearrangement joins TRBV19 to TRBJ1-1, with TRBD1 matching 8 bases. This CDR3 contains 14 residues. CDR1 is LNHDA and CDR2 is SQIVND in the germline V gene (reference sequence). V trimming: 1 base; J trimming: 7 bases; junction bases outside the gene matches: 5. The DNA for the CDR3 is TGTGCCAGTAGTATAGTCCAGGGGGCGGTTGAAGCTTTCTTT. Encoded protein: CASSIVQGAVEAFF.

This clone was found once. The chain links TRBV2 to TRBJ1-1; 7 bases agree with TRBD1. Trimming at V came to 5 bases and at J to 3 bases, leaving 3 bases not matched to a gene. CDR1 and CDR2 (germline): SNHLY, FYNNEI. CDR3 length: 13 amino acids. In nucleotides, the CDR3 is TGTGCCAGCAGTCCAGACAGGGACACTGAAGCTTTCTTT. It yields the protein CASSPDRDTEAFF.

J is TRBJ2-2 and V is TRBV5-1, with 7 positions matching TRBD1. The CDR3 extends over 16 amino acids. Trimming removed 4 bases from V and 3 bases from J; junction bases left unmatched: 9. Per the germline V gene, CDR1 is SGHRS and CDR2 is YFSETQ. In nucleotides, the CDR3 is TGCGCCAGCAGCCTTGAGGGGGCACGGGACACCGGGGAGCTGTTTTTT. Translating it yields CASSLEGARDTGELFF.

The chain couples TRBV5-4 to TRBJ2-3, with 10 bases fitting TRBD2. CDR3 size: 16 residues. J gave up 1 base and V 1 base, and 3 bases lay outside the gene matches. Germline V gene data show CDR1 as SGHNT and CDR2 as YYREEE (reference sequence). CDR3 coding DNA: TGTGCCAGCAGCTTGTCTAGCGGGGGAGGCACAGATACGCAGTATTTT. As protein: CASSLSSGGGTDTQYF.

The chain uses TRBV19 and TRBJ2-3; no clear D. CDR3 length: 13 residues. Germline CDR1 is LNHDA and CDR2 is SQIVND (reference sequence). Trimming stripped 7 bases from V and 2 bases from J, with 10 bases between. CDR3 sequence reads: CASNAAVTDTQYF. CDR3 in DNA: TGTGCCAGTAACGCGGCAGTCACAGATACGCAGTATTTT.

The chain has TRBV6-4 and TRBJ2-3, with TRBD2 as a possible D gene (6 bases). Germline-derived CDR1 and CDR2 are MRHNA and SNTAGT. The CDR3 consists of 13 residues. The ends were cut back, 5 bases at V and 0 bases at J, with 6 bases in the middle. The CDR3 region is CASSSGSTDTQYF. The CDR3 DNA sequence: TGTGCCAGCAGTAGCGGGAGCACAGATACGCAGTATTTT.

The rearrangement uses TRBV7-6 and TRBJ2-5; TRBD1 is a possible D gene (5 bases). CDR3 size: 18 residues. Germline lookup yields CDR1 SGHVS and CDR2 FNYEAQ. Trimming pared 1 base from V and 2 bases from J, leaving 20 bases between. CDR3 DNA sequence: TGTGCCAGCAGCTTAGTACGTATGGCGGTGGACACACAAGAGACCCAGTACTTC. It specifies CASSLVRMAVDTQETQYF.

The chain combines TRBV18 with TRBJ1-1; D is perhaps TRBD1 (6 bases). This CDR3 spans 16 amino acids. Germline loops: CDR1 KGHSH, CDR2 LQKENI. V was cut by 0 bases and J by 0 bases, with 11 bases left in between. CDR3 in amino acids: CASSPPSGGMNTEAFF. The CDR3 region has the DNA TGTGCCAGCTCACCACCGAGCGGGGGCATGAACACTGAAGCTTTCTTT.

The chain joins TRBV2 to TRBJ2-3, with 10 bases matching TRBD1. The V segment lost 6 bases and the J segment 0 bases; nucleotides outside the gene matches: 3. Germline V gene sequence: CDR1 SNHLY, CDR2 FYNNEI. This CDR3 region has 15 residues. The chain's CDR3 is CASRGDRGSTDTQYF. The CDR3 region has the DNA TGTGCCAGCAGAGGGGACAGGGGAAGCACAGATACGCAGTATTTT.

V usage is TRBV7-2 and J usage is TRBJ1-2; 10 nucleotides agree with TRBD1. This CDR3 is built from 16 residues. The V and J ends lost 0 bases and 4 bases, in that order; junction bases with no gene match: 5. The germline gives CDR1 SGHTA, CDR2 FQGNSA. For the CDR3, the DNA is TGTGCCAGCAGCTTAGCGGGGACAGGGGTCCTCTATGGCTACACCTTC. Protein sequence: CASSLAGTGVLYGYTF.

V and J are TRBV6-5 and TRBJ1-5; D unresolved. The germline CDR1 and CDR2 sequences are MNHEY and SVGAGI. This CDR3 has 13 amino acids. The V end lost 7 bases, the J end lost 6 bases, and 13 bases lay between the germline ends. For the CDR3, the DNA is TGTGCCAGCATGCTAAGCCCAGGTCAGCCCCAGCATTTT. This encodes CASMLSPGQPQHF.

This chain uses TRBV11-2 with TRBJ2-7; 7 nucleotides match TRBD2. From germline, CDR1 is SGHAT and CDR2 FQNNGV. CDR3 length: 13 residues. Unmatched junction bases numbered 4, after V lost 4 bases and J lost 4 bases. CDR3 in DNA: TGTGCCAGCAGCTCGAGACTAGCATACGAGCAGTACTTC. Amino acid sequence: CASSSRLAYEQYF. Complete variable domain (other parts from reference TRBV11-2 and TRBJ2-7): EAGVAQSPRYKIIEKRQSVAFWCNPISGHATLYWYQQILGQGPKLLIQFQNNGVVDDSQLPKDRFSAERLKGVDSTLKIQPAKLEDSAVYLCASSSRLAYEQYFGPGTRLTVT.

CDR3 bases: TGTGCCAGCTGCCGACCCACAGGTGGGTCTGGGGCCAACGTCCTGACTTTC. Residues: CASCRPTGGSGANVLTF. V is TRBV28 and J is TRBJ2-6; D possibly corresponds to TRBD1 (5 bases). V lost 8 bases and J 1 base, leaving 18 bases between the germline ends. The CDR3 runs 17 residues. Germline CDR1 reads MDHEN; CDR2 reads SYDVKM.

This clone was detected a few times. V and J are TRBV7-9 and TRBJ1-2, with no clear D. V was trimmed by 0 bases and J by 4 bases, leaving 3 bases between them. CDR1 SEHNR and CDR2 FQNEAQ come from the germline V gene (reference sequence). The CDR3 is 12 amino acids. CDR3: CASSLARYGYTF. The CDR3, as DNA: TGTGCCAGCAGCTTAGCCCGCTATGGCTACACCTTC.

This clone was detected a few times. The chain has TRBV5-1 and TRBJ1-1; TRBD1 aligns across 9 bases. This CDR3 is 13 amino acids long. CDR1 and CDR2 (germline): SGHRS, YFSETQ. With V trimmed by 2 bases and J by 6 bases, 2 bases remained unmatched. CDR3 nucleotides: TGCGCCAGCAGCTTCGGACAGGGGTCTGAAGCTTTCTTT. Translated: CASSFGQGSEAFF.

The J gene is TRBJ2-3, the V gene TRBV5-1, with 8 bases fitting TRBD1. CDR3 length: 14 amino acids. The trim removed 2 bases at V and 6 bases at J, leaving 5 bases unmatched. Germline CDR1 SGHRS, CDR2 YFSETQ. The CDR3 is CASSFRGQADTQYF. As DNA, the CDR3 is TGCGCCAGCAGCTTCAGGGGGCAGGCCGATACGCAGTATTTT. The full variable domain, completed using reference TRBV5-1 and TRBJ2-3, is KAGVTQTPRYLIKTRGQQVTLSCSPISGHRSVSWYQQTPGQGLQFLFEYFSETQRNKGNFPGRFSGRQFSNSRSEMNVSTLELGDSALYLCASSFRGQADTQYFGPGTRLTVL.

The CDR3 here is CANRGTGPIQPQHF. In DNA, the CDR3 is TGTGCCAATAGGGGGACAGGTCCGATTCAGCCCCAGCATTTT. The chain has TRBV19 and TRBJ1-5, with 8 bases identical to TRBD1. The J segment lost 6 bases and the V segment lost 10 bases, leaving 11 bases of the junction unmatched. This CDR3 is built from 14 residues. Germline CDR1 reads LNHDA; CDR2 reads SQIVND (reference sequence).

The genes are TRBV4-2 and TRBJ2-7; TRBD2 aligns across 7 bases. The CDR3 is made up of 14 amino acids. The ends lost 0 bases at V and 4 bases at J; junction bases unmatched: 3. The germline CDR1 and CDR2 sequences are LGHNA and YNFKEQ. The CDR3 loop reads CASSQERTSYEQYF. In nucleotides, the CDR3 is TGTGCCAGCAGCCAAGAAAGGACTAGTTACGAGCAGTACTTC.

The chain uses TRBV2 and TRBJ2-6, with D perhaps matching TRBD2 (5 bases). V shed 5 bases and J shed 1 base, with 9 bases lying between them. The CDR3 is made up of 15 amino acids. Germline loops: CDR1 SNHLY, CDR2 FYNNEI. The CDR3 spells CASSRGQSGANVLTF. The DNA of the CDR3 is TGTGCCAGCAGTAGAGGGCAATCTGGGGCCAACGTCCTGACTTTC.

This clone occurred a few times. The V and J genes are TRBV7-6 and TRBJ1-4; TRBD1 matches 9 bases. CDR3 length: 16 amino acids. J gave up 4 bases and V 1 base, and 4 bases lay outside the gene matches. Germline CDR1 is SGHVS and CDR2 is FNYEAQ. CDR3 coding DNA: TGTGCCAGCAGCTTAGGGACAGGGGCCGGTAATGAAAAACTGTTTTTT. It translates to CASSLGTGAGNEKLFF.

The J gene is TRBJ1-1, the V gene TRBV2, with 7 bases aligning to TRBD1. The CDR3 consists of 14 residues. Per germline, CDR1 SNHLY and CDR2 FYNNEI. V shed 6 bases, J shed 0 bases, and the junction held 4 bases outside the gene matches. CDR3 sequence reads: CASRRGQLNTEAFF. The CDR3 DNA follows: TGTGCCAGCAGGAGGGGACAGCTGAACACTGAAGCTTTCTTT.